This T cell receptor beta chain was profiled in a study of T-cell reconstitution after alpha-beta-depleted transplantation in children. A remark on this clonotype: Antigen specificity is unknown.

General study results and limits: Newly generated T cells supplied most T-cell counts and diversity one year post-transplant. For some patients, TCRbeta diversity was high at day 60 because of recipient T cells and thymic progenitors that survived. By about two months after transplant, alpha-beta T cells reportedly arose from several hundred graft clones that had expanded.

Unique molecular identifiers tagged the TCRbeta library. In TCRdb, the PCR reads were re-called with MiXCR into one record per CDR3 protein. The sample gives 700,000 to 950,000 distinct CDR3 sequences, roughly 15% of which show up once; about 5% is in the top ten. Germline CDR1 SGHKS, CDR2 YYEKEE (reference sequence). The CDR3 loop spans 15 amino acids. V dropped 2 bases and J dropped 3 bases, with 14 bases sitting between them. Sequenced material: PBMCs, mostly from graft donor cells, taken 360 days after TCRalphabeta/CD19-depleted stem cell transplant. This chain connects TRBV5-5 to TRBJ1-1, with a tentative D call TRBD1 (6 bases). The sequence was collected from a male patient between 5 and 17 years old who had a stem cell transplant for acute lymphoblastic leukemia, so the T cells may come from the graft donor. CDR3 nucleotides: TGTGCCAGCAGCTTTTACCGGGGGCGCGACACTGAAGCTTTCTTT. As protein: CASSFYRGRDTEAFF.